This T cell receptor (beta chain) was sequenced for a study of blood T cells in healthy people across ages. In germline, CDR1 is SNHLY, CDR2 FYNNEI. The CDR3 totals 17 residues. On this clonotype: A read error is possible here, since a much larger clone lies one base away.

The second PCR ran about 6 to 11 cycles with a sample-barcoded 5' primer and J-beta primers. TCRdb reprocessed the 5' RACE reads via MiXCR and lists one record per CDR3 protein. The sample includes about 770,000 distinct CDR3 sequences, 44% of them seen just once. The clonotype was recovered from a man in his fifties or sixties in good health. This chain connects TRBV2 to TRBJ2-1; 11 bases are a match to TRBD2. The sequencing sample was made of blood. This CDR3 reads CTRLWLAGGSSYNEQFF. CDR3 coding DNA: TGTACCCGCCTTTGGCTAGCGGGGGGAAGCTCCTACAATGAGCAGTTCTTC.